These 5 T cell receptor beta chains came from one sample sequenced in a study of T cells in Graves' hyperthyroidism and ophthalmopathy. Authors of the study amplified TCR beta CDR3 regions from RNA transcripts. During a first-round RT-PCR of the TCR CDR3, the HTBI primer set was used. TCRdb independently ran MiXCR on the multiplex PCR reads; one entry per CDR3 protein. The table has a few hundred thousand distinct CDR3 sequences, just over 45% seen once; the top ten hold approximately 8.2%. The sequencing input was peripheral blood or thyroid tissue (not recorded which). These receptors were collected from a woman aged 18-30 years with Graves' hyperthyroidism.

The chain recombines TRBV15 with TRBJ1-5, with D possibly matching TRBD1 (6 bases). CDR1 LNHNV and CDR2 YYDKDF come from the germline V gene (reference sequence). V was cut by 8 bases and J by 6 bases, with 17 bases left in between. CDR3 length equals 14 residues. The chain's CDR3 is CATEQGNSIQPQHF. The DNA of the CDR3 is TGTGCCACCGAACAGGGAAACTCCATTCAGCCCCAGCATTTT.

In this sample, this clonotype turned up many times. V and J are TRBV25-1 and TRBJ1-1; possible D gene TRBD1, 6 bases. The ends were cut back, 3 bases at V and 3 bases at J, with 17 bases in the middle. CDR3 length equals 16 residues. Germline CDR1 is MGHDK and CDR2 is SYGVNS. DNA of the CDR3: TGTGCCAGCAGTGATAATTCAGGGGTTCGCCACACTGAAGCTTTCTTT. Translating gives CASSDNSGVRHTEAFF.

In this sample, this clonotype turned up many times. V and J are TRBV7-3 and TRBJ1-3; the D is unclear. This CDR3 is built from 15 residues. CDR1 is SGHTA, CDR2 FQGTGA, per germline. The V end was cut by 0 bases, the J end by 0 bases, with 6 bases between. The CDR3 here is CASSLTGISGNTIYF. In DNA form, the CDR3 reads TGTGCCAGCAGCTTAACGGGAATCTCTGGAAACACCATATATTTT.

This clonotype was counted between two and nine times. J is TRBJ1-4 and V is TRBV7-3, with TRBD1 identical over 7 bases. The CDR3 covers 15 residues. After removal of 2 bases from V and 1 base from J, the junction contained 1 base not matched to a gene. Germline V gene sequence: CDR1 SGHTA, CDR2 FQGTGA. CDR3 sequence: CASSLRQGTNEKLFF. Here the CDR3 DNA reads TGTGCCAGCAGCTTACGACAGGGAACTAATGAAAAACTGTTTTTT.

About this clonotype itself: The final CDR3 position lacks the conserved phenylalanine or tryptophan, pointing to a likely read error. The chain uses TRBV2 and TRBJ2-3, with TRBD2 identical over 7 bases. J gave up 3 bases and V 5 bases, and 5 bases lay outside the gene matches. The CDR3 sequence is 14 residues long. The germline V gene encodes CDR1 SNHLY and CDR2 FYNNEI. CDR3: CASSPGLETDTQYL. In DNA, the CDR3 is TGTGCCAGCAGTCCCGGACTAGAAACAGATACGCAGTATCTT.